Listed below are T cell receptor beta chains from one sample, sequenced in a study of OX40 agonist ivuxolimab in advanced cancers. Here immunoSEQ multiplex PCR was the method, and the copy in TCRdb shows in-frame clones only, minus some. This sample has approximately 82,000 clones, with around 94% found just once. Specimen: CD4+ or CD8+ T cells sorted from blood, collected in a trial of the OX40 agonist ivuxolimab. These receptors were collected from an adult with an advanced solid tumor such as melanoma, head and neck, liver or kidney cancer. Both conserved end residues are trimmed from each CDR3.

v_call cdr3_aa
TRBV7-8 ASSLGAGVGNEQF
TRBV29-1 SVGFGDYSYEQY
TRBV13 ASSPPRARATNEKLF
TRBV11-1 ASRGTGGRAVNEQF
TRBV27 ASSHTGLRRGGYT
TRBV19 ASSTRGGVYEQY
TRBV2 ASIRKTGVGETQY
TRBV30 AWKRQGIAYEQY
TRBV6-1 ASTDGYEQY
TRBV9 ASSVEGGVGQPQH
TRBV14 ASSQEEGSSMNTEAF
TRBV2 ASSEAGREANQPQH
TRBV9 ASSVDAEGRGREKLF
TRBV15 ATSRENTVGQGQGYGYT
TRBV27 ASRAGRNIQY
TRBV29-1 SVDIPESVYGYT
TRBV15 ATSSKELAGEPIFSTDTQY
TRBV27 ASSFYGGSGNTIY
TRBV7-3 ASSPSLAGAYNEQF
TRBV11-2 ASSLEAAMNTEAF
TRBV9 ASSDRDSLEYSNQPQH
TRBV6-6 ASRSKGYNEQF
TRBV5-6 ASSLITGELF
TRBV7-9 ASSLGTMTGELGNTEAF
TRBV10-1 ASSGWTGGNEQF
TRBV19 ASRTGDTEAF
TRBV7-9 ASSSPVSGGTPTDTQY
TRBV7-6 ASSSRGLAEETQY
TRBV19 ASSIEETGTEAF
TRBV7-9 ASSTTGYGYT
TRBV19 ASSIVGGYEQY
TRBV5-5 ASSLVSGGPTDTQY
TRBV6-5 ASSYGGFYGYT
TRBV7-2 ASSSRDSSYEQY
TRBV7-8 ASSLAPSGRAPIYEQY
TRBV19 ASSPSSVDSWLGPNEKLF
TRBV5-1 ASSLRNLPDTQY
TRBV5-1 ASSLVEEGTDTQY
TRBV7-2 ASSLRTSGRGDPNEQF
TRBV11-2 ASSLAASGRVSDTQY
TRBV9 ASSYRPLLGPKTTGELF
TRBV11-2 ASSLSGGRAYEQY
TRBV11-2 ASSHSTGRFYEQY
TRBV28 ASSLLGGGLGQPQH